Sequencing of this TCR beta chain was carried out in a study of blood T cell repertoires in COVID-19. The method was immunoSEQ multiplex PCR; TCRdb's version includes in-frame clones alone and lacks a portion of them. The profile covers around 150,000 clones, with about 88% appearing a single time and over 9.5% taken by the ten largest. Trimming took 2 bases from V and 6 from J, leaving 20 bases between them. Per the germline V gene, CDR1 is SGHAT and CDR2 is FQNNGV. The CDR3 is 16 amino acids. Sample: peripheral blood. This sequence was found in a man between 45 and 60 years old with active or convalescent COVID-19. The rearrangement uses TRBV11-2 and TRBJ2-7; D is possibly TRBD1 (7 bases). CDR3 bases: TGTGCCAGCAGCTTAAATGGGAGGAGACAGGGAGTCGAGCAGTACTTC. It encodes CASSLNGRRQGVEQYF.